These T cell receptor beta chains were read from a single sample in a study of T-cell reconstitution after alpha-beta-depleted transplantation in children. In TCRdb, the PCR reads were re-called with MiXCR into one record per CDR3 protein. Among approximately 640,000 distinct CDR3 sequences listed, over 15% were seen once. The starting material was PBMCs from the stem cell graft donor, obtained from the stem cell graft. These receptors were taken from a human donor who donated a stem cell graft to a child with acute myeloid leukemia. The CDR3 runs from the conserved cysteine through the conserved F or W. A D gene is named only where the DNA matches it firmly. Size is omitted from some rows. Given values are once, few, many or a class for expanded clones.

>TRBV7-9|TRBD1|-|TRBJ2-3
TGTGCCAGCAGCTTAAGGGACAGGACCACAGATACGCAGTATTTT
CASSLRDRTTDTQYF
>TRBV12-3/TRBV12-4|-|-|TRBJ1-5
TGTGCCAGCAGTTTAGGGATCCCTCAGCCCCAGCATTTT
CASSLGIPQPQHF
>TRBV27|-|-|TRBJ2-2
TGTGCCAGCAGTCCTCCTGCTCGGGGTAGGACCGGGGAGCTGTTTTTT
CASSPPARGRTGELFF
>TRBV7-9|TRBD1|few|TRBJ1-1
TGTGCCAGCAGCCTCCCGACAGGGTCCGACACTGAAGCTTTCTTT
CASSLPTGSDTEAFF
>TRBV19|-|few|TRBJ1-5
TGTGCCAGTAGTATCGCAGTCTATAGCAATCAGCCCCAGCATTTT
CASSIAVYSNQPQHF
>TRBV20-1|-|many|TRBJ1-5
TGCAGTGCCGATAGGGCCAGAGTGAGGGATAGCAATCAGCCCCAGCATTTT
CSADRARVRDSNQPQHF
>TRBV12-3/TRBV12-4|TRBD2|-|TRBJ2-7
TGTGCCAGCAGTTTCGGGAGGAGCGAGCAGTACTTC
CASSFGRSEQYF
>TRBV4-2|-|-|TRBJ2-3
TGTGCCAGCAGCCAGGAGGGGCCATGGGACCGGCCCACAGATACGCAGTATTTT
CASSQEGPWDRPTDTQYF
>TRBV7-3|TRBD2|-|TRBJ2-3
TGTGCCAGCAGCCCGACTAGCGGGGGGGCCCTAGATACGCAGTATTTT
CASSPTSGGALDTQYF
>TRBV7-2|-|-|TRBJ2-2
TGTGCCAGCAGCCCCATTGGAGGTGCAGTGTTTTTT
CASSPIGGAVFF
>TRBV20-1|TRBD1|many|TRBJ2-2
TGCAGTGCTCTACGACAGGGGACCGGGGAGCTGTTTTTT
CSALRQGTGELFF
>TRBV12-3/TRBV12-4|-|many|TRBJ2-1
TGTGCCAGCAGTTTTTGGGGGCGCTCCTACAATGAGCAGTTCTTC
CASSFWGRSYNEQFF
>TRBV20-1|TRBD2|-|TRBJ2-1
TGCAGTGCTAACCAGGGACTAGCGGGGGGGATGAGCTCCTACAATGAGCAGTTCTTC
CSANQGLAGGMSSYNEQFF
>TRBV7-8|-|few|TRBJ1-3
TGTGCCAGCAGCACCGCGGTAGGCTCTGGAAACACCATATATTTT
CASSTAVGSGNTIYF
>TRBV15|-|few|TRBJ2-5
TGTGCCACCAGCGGTCTACGTATGTCCCAAGAGACCCAGTACTTC
CATSGLRMSQETQYF
>TRBV12-3/TRBV12-4|TRBD2|few|TRBJ2-5
TGTGCCAGCAGTTTTCAACGGGGGGGACAAGAGACCCAGTACTTC
CASSFQRGGQETQYF
>TRBV12-3/TRBV12-4|-|-|TRBJ1-5
TGTGCCAGCAGTTTTAGTGTCCGGGGGGGTCAGCCCCAGCATTTT
CASSFSVRGGQPQHF
>TRBV7-2|TRBD2|-|TRBJ2-7
TGTGCCAGCAGTTGGGTGACTAGCGGCGAGCAGTACTTC
CASSWVTSGEQYF
>TRBV12-3/TRBV12-4|TRBD1|-|TRBJ1-5
TGTGCCAGCAACCCGGGACAGGGGAATAATCAGCCCCAGCATTTT
CASNPGQGNNQPQHF
>TRBV30|-|-|TRBJ2-2
TGTGCCTGGACATCTACAGGTGGAACCGGGGAGCTGTTTTTT
CAWTSTGGTGELFF
>TRBV5-1|-|many|TRBJ2-2
TGCGCCAGCAGCTTGGAAAAGGGGACGACAGGCCCGCCGAACACCGGGGAGCTGTTTTTT
CASSLEKGTTGPPNTGELFF
>TRBV27|-|-|TRBJ1-5
TGTGCCACCGGACTTGGGCAGCCCCAGCATTTT
CATGLGQPQHF
>TRBV29-1|-|many|TRBJ1-1
TGCAGCGTACAGCCGAACACTGAAGCTTTCTTT
CSVQPNTEAFF
>TRBV10-3|-|-|TRBJ2-2
TGTGCCATCAGTGCAGGGACCGGGGAGCTGTTTTTT
CAISAGTGELFF
>TRBV4-2|-|-|TRBJ2-4
TGTGCCAGCAGCCAAGCGGCAGGGGTGGGTAGGGACATTCAGTACTTC
CASSQAAGVGRDIQYF
>TRBV5-5|TRBD1|many|TRBJ1-1
TGTGCCAGCCCGACAGGGGGAGGGGGTGAAGCTTTCTTT
CASPTGGGGEAFF